This T cell receptor beta chain derives from a study of Tregs in tolerant kidney transplant recipients. Overall study: Related graft donors supplied nonmyeloablative bone marrow transplants, and mixed chimerism was transient.

Method: immunoSEQ multiplex PCR; TCRdb's copy keeps in-frame clones and lacks some. The sample includes about 78,000 clones, more than 85% of them seen just once. Unstimulated Tregs (CD4+CD25+CD127-) and CD4+CD25- non-Tregs were sorted from PBMCs. The CDR3 loop spans 14 amino acids. Trimming took off 5 bases at V and 0 bases at J, with 7 bases between the two ends. CDR1 MDHEN and CDR2 SYDVKM come from the germline V gene. In this sample, this clone turned up a few times. Its antigen is still unknown. Study-wide findings and caveats: Tolerant patients' donor-specific Tregs expanded beyond overall Tregs, suggesting antigen-driven growth.

The rearrangement joins TRBV28 to TRBJ2-2; D gene uncertain. Material: Tregs from blood, obtained before the transplant. This TCR was recovered from a human donor who received a combined kidney and bone marrow transplant. The CDR3 nucleotides read TGTGCCAGCAGTCGAGACTCGAACACCGGGGAGCTGTTTTTT. Its protein is CASSRDSNTGELFF.